Sequencing of this TCR beta chain was carried out in a study of human T cells and chemical hapten exposure. Findings and caveats of the study: Sensitizing with DPC caused no change in TCRs above 1 in 1000 frequency.

Sample time point: patch test 1, 2 weeks after DPC sensitization. The sample's treatment: therapeutic diphenylcyclopropenone sensitization with weekly scalp DPC. One entry per CDR3 protein results from TCRdb running MiXCR on the RACE reads. The data contain 75,000 to 95,000 distinct CDR3 sequences, 10% to 15% of them singletons. This clonotype was found many times. What it recognizes is unknown. The sequence derives from a woman aged 60-75 years with alopecia areata. Some clones in this sample may be carry-over from other donors' samples. The specimen was whole blood, collected in connection with sensitization to the hapten diphenylcyclopropenone (DPC).

DNA for the CDR3: TGCAGCGTTGCTGGAAACTATGGCTACACCTTC. Translating gives CSVAGNYGYTF. V gene TRBV29-1 combines with J gene TRBJ1-2; D ambiguous. The CDR3 is 11 residues long. The germline V and J ends were trimmed by 4 bases and 2 bases, with 5 bases remaining between them. Per the germline V gene, CDR1 is SQVTM and CDR2 is ANQGSEA.